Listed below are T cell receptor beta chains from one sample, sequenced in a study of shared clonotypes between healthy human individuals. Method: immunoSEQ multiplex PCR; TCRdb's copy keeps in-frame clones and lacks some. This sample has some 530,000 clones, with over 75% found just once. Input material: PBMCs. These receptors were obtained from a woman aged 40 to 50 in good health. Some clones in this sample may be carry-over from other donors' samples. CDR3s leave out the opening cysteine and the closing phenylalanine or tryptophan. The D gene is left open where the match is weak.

CDR3 protein: ASSSSGSTDTQY
V gene: TRBV11-1
D gene: TRBD2

CDR3 protein: ASTRVGYNEQF
V gene: TRBV19
D gene: .

CDR3 protein: ASSPRQVSWETQY
V gene: TRBV11-2
D gene: .

CDR3 protein: AWRRWSAPNYGYT
V gene: TRBV30
D gene: .

CDR3 protein: ASGQGRAIDTQY
V gene: TRBV12-5
D gene: .

CDR3 protein: ASSTGQPDTEAF
V gene: TRBV5-1
D gene: TRBD1

CDR3 protein: AWSSTGTMLGSNQPQH
V gene: TRBV30
D gene: TRBD1

CDR3 protein: ASSGAAGVNTEAF
V gene: TRBV27
D gene: .

CDR3 protein: ASSLSGRNEQF
V gene: TRBV28
D gene: .

CDR3 protein: ASSPSFGNYGYT
V gene: TRBV7-2
D gene: .

CDR3 protein: ASSPYRGFQETQY
V gene: TRBV28
D gene: TRBD1

CDR3 protein: ASSPISGSDEQF
V gene: TRBV9
D gene: .

CDR3 protein: ASTGASSNQPQH
V gene: TRBV2
D gene: .

CDR3 protein: ATTDRGGEQY
V gene: TRBV28
D gene: TRBD1

CDR3 protein: ASSPILSGRSYNEQF
V gene: TRBV7-8
D gene: TRBD2

CDR3 protein: ASSPIQRGEQF
V gene: TRBV7-9
D gene: .

CDR3 protein: ASSQNGGLSGYT
V gene: TRBV4-3
D gene: .

CDR3 protein: AGSLGVQINEQF
V gene: TRBV11-3
D gene: .

CDR3 protein: ASSFDFSGNTIY
V gene: TRBV5-1
D gene: .

CDR3 protein: ASSPGTSGWEETQY
V gene: TRBV9
D gene: TRBD2

CDR3 protein: ASSVRPSGSYNEQF
V gene: TRBV6-4
D gene: TRBD2

CDR3 protein: ASSIGTSVNEQF
V gene: TRBV19
D gene: TRBD2

CDR3 protein: ASSEPGQGLYEQY
V gene: TRBV6-6
D gene: TRBD1

CDR3 protein: AISESSDSVSNQPQH
V gene: TRBV10-3
D gene: .

CDR3 protein: ASSLVADRVAF
V gene: TRBV7-2
D gene: TRBD1

CDR3 protein: ASSLGVNYYEQY
V gene: TRBV7-2
D gene: .

CDR3 protein: ASSPAGLDYGYT
V gene: TRBV5-1
D gene: .

CDR3 protein: ASSLDRMNEKLF
V gene: TRBV7-2
D gene: .

CDR3 protein: ASSSQLNRGGDTQY
V gene: TRBV7-3
D gene: .

CDR3 protein: ASSPGQAYGYT
V gene: TRBV11-2
D gene: TRBD1

CDR3 protein: ASSEGLAISTDTQY
V gene: TRBV25-1
D gene: TRBD2

CDR3 protein: ASRGTVTGNEQF
V gene: TRBV2
D gene: .

CDR3 protein: ASNSRVSNQPQH
V gene: TRBV6-1
D gene: .

CDR3 protein: ASQGDRDGYT
V gene: TRBV6-6
D gene: .

CDR3 protein: ASNPDSYYGYT
V gene: TRBV19
D gene: .